Given below is one TCR beta chain in context. Its antigen is as yet unknown. The data were obtained in a study of shared clonotypes between healthy human individuals. Study overall: A couple of female and three male donors aged 18 to 49 were enrolled. General study findings and limits: The study sampled only blood, and tissue repertoires likely differ. Clonotypes that were shared across a handful of donors made up around 5% of naive CD4 clonotypes. Memory subsets generally showed smaller estimated richness than naive subsets did.

TCRdb keeps only in-frame clones here, not all; method: immunoSEQ multiplex PCR. The sample contains some 2,500,000 clones, less than 95% of which appear only once. This TCR was recovered from a man aged 18 to 30 in good health. Some clones in this sample may be carry-over from other donors' samples. Sequencing input: naive CD4+ T cells from PBMCs. The subset is: CD45RA+ positively selected.

The CDR3 nucleotides are TGTGCCAGCTCACCAAACCGACAGGGTTCTGAAGCTTTCTTT. Protein: CASSPNRQGSEAFF. The chain recombines TRBV18 with TRBJ1-1; 7 nucleotides line up with TRBD1. CDR3 size: 14 residues. The V and J ends lost 2 bases and 6 bases, in that order; junction bases with no gene match: 6. Germline V gene data show CDR1 as KGHSH and CDR2 as LQKENI.